Presented here are 10 T cell receptor beta chains from one specimen sequenced in a study of CD4+ T cells in melanoma. The protocol was immunoSEQ multiplex PCR, while the TCRdb copy is restricted to in-frame clones and leaves out a portion. The sample includes about 140,000 clones, about nine tenths of them seen just once. The receptors here all came from a human donor with melanoma.

The V and J genes are TRBV7-9 and TRBJ2-1; 8 bases map to TRBD1. V dropped 5 bases and J dropped 2; count of bases not matched to a gene: 8. The CDR3 extends over 16 amino acids. Per the germline V gene, CDR1 is SEHNR and CDR2 is FQNEAQ (reference sequence). CDR3 protein: CASSGKTGGPYNEQFF. The DNA of the CDR3 is TGTGCCAGCAGCGGAAAAACAGGGGGGCCCTACAATGAGCAGTTCTTC.

V and J are TRBV4-1 and TRBJ2-3, with D possibly being TRBD2 (5 bases). The CDR3 runs 14 residues. CDR1 is MGHRA, CDR2 YSYEKL, per germline. Trimming stripped 2 bases from V and 3 bases from J, with 9 bases between. The DNA of the CDR3 is TGCGCCAGCAGCCAACCTCTAGCAACAGATACGCAGTATTTT. The encoded protein is CASSQPLATDTQYF.

The chain combines TRBV6-1 with TRBJ1-6; the D gene is possibly TRBD1 (6 bases). CDR1 and CDR2 (germline): MNHNS, SASEGT. Trimming cost V 10 bases and J 8 bases, with 15 bases left between them. The CDR3 totals 13 residues. The CDR3 DNA follows: TGTGCCACCCAACAGGGAGTGGATTCACCCCTCCACTTT. Its translation: CATQQGVDSPLHF.

V and J are TRBV5-6 and TRBJ1-2, with D maybe TRBD1 (5 bases). The germline V gene encodes CDR1 SGHDT and CDR2 YYEEEE. Trimming removed 1 base from V and 7 bases from J, with 20 bases in between. The CDR3 has 16 amino acids. CDR3 protein: CASSLLSLQGRSGYTF. The CDR3 bases are TGTGCCAGCAGCTTGTTATCGCTGCAGGGTCGGAGTGGCTACACCTTC.

The chain carries TRBV6-1 and TRBJ2-7; tentatively, D is TRBD2 (6 bases). CDR1 and CDR2 (germline): MNHNS, SASEGT. V was trimmed by 5 bases and J by 0 bases, leaving 14 bases between them. This CDR3 spans 15 amino acids. Here the CDR3 DNA reads TGTGCCAGCAGTTCGGCGGGGACGGCCTCCTACGAGCAGTACTTC. This translates into CASSSAGTASYEQYF.

This rearrangement joins TRBV10-3 to TRBJ2-2; TRBD1 aligns across 7 bases. With 6 bases clipped from V and 5 bases from J, the junction kept 9 bases outside the gene matches. This CDR3 is 15 amino acids long. Per the germline V gene, CDR1 is ENHRY and CDR2 is SYGVKD. The chain's CDR3 is CAISRVAGGTGELFF. Here the CDR3 DNA reads TGTGCCATCAGCCGCGTGGCAGGGGGAACCGGGGAGCTGTTTTTT.

The rearrangement links TRBV6-5 to TRBJ2-5; no clear D. The CDR3 runs to 12 residues. V shed 10 bases and J shed 5 bases, with 14 bases lying between them. In germline, CDR1 is MNHEY, CDR2 SVGAGI. The CDR3 spells CATRRQYETQYF. Here the CDR3 DNA reads TGTGCCACGCGTCGGCAGTATGAGACCCAGTACTTC.

The genes are TRBV21-1 and TRBJ2-3; the DNA was not used to check the table's D call, TRBD1. TRBV21-1 is classified as a pseudogene. CDR3 length: 15 residues. CDR3 amino acids: CASPKGVLETDTQYF. CDR3 bases: TGTGCCAGCCCAAAAGGGGTGTTGGAGACAGATACGCAGTATTTT.

The V gene is TRBV7-2, the J gene TRBJ1-1, with 7 bases identical to TRBD1. There are 15 residues in the CDR3. V lost 5 bases and J lost 1; bases outside the gene matches: 7. Germline lookup yields CDR1 SGHTA and CDR2 FQGNSA. The CDR3 DNA is TGTGCCAGCAGCCCAGCGACAGGGAGGAACACTGAAGCTTTCTTT. Protein: CASSPATGRNTEAFF.

The V and J genes are TRBV6-5 and TRBJ1-1; 9 nucleotides match TRBD1. The CDR3 extends over 14 amino acids. The V segment lost 6 bases and the J segment 1 base; nucleotides outside the gene matches: 3. Germline V CDR1 and CDR2: MNHEY, SVGAGI. The CDR3 region is CASRHRGRNTEAFF. DNA of the CDR3: TGTGCCAGCAGGCACAGGGGGCGGAACACTGAAGCTTTCTTT.